This entry features one T cell receptor (beta chain) sequence. Its antigen is undetermined. A J-beta primer mix and a sample-barcoded 5' primer were used in a second PCR of roughly 7 to 12 cycles. TCRdb used MiXCR to reprocess the 5' RACE reads, holding one entry per CDR3 protein. This sample has under 2 million distinct CDR3 sequences, with about 35% found just once. The sample is drawn from a study of blood T cells in healthy people across ages. CDR3 length equals 13 residues. Trimming took 1 base from V and 6 from J, leaving 7 bases between them. Germline V CDR1 and CDR2: MNHEY, SMNVEV (reference sequence). Study-wide results and limits: Long-lived donors exceeded aged donors in naive CD4+ cells and diversity. Older individuals had lower TCR beta diversity per million T cells (the decline was roughly linear).

Sequencing input: blood. J is TRBJ1-5 and V is TRBV27; D is perhaps TRBD1 (5 bases). This clonotype was obtained from a woman aged 25-40 years in good health. The CDR3 loop reads CASSLWGGQPQHF. CDR3 bases: TGTGCCAGCAGTTTATGGGGGGGTCAGCCCCAGCATTTT.